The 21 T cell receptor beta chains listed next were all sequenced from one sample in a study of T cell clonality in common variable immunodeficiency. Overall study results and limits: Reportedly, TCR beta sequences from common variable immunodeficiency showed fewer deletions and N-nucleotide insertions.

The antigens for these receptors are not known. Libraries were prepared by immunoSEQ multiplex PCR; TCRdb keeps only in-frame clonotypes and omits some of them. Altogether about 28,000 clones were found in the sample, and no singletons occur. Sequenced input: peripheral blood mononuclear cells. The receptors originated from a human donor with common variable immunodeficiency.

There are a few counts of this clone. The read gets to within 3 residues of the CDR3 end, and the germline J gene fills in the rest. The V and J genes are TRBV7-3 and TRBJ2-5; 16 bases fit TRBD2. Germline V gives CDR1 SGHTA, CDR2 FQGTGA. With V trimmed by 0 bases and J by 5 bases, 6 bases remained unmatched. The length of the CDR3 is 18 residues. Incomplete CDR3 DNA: TGTGCCAGCAGCTTAACCGGGACTAGCGGGGGGGCCTGGGAGACC. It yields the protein CASSLTGTSGGAWET. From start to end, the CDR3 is CASSLTGTSGGAWETQYF.

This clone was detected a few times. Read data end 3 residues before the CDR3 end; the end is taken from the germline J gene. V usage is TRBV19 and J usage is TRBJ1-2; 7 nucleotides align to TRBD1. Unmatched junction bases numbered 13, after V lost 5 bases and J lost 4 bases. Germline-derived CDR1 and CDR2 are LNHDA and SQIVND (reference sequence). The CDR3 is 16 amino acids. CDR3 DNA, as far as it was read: TGTGCCAGTAGTTTCCCTGACAGGGCTCAGATCTATGGC. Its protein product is CASSFPDRAQIYG. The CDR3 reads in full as CASSFPDRAQIYGYTF.

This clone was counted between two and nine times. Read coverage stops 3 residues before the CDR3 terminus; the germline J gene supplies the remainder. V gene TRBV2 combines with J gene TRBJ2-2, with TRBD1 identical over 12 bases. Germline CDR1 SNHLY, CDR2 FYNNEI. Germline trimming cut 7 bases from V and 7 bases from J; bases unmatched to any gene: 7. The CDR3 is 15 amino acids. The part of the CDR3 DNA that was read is TGTGCCAGCATCGGGACAGGGGGCCCCCACGGGGAG. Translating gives CASIGTGGPHGE. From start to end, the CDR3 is CASIGTGGPHGELFF.

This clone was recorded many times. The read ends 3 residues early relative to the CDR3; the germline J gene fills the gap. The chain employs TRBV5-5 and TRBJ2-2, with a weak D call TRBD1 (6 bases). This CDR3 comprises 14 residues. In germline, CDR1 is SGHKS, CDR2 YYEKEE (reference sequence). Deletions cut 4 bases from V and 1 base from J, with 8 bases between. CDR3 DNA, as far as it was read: TGTGCCAGCAGCCGGACAGTGAACACCGGGGAG. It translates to CASSRTVNTGE. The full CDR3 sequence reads CASSRTVNTGELFF.

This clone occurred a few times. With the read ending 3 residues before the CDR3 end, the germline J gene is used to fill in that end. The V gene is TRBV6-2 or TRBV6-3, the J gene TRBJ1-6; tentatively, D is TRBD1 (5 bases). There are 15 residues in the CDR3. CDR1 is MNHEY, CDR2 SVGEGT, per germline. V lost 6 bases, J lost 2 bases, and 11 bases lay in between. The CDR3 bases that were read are TGTGCCAGCAGCGTAGGACAACCCTATAATTCACCC. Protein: CASSVGQPYNSP. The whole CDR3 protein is CASSVGQPYNSPLHF.

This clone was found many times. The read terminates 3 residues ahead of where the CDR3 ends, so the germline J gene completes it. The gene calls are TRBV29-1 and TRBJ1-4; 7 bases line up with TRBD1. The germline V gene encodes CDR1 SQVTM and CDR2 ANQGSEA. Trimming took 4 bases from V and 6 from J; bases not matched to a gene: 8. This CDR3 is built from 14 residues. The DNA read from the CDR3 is TGCAGCGTTGGACTCGACAGGGTTGATGAAAAA. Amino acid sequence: CSVGLDRVDEK. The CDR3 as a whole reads CSVGLDRVDEKLFF.

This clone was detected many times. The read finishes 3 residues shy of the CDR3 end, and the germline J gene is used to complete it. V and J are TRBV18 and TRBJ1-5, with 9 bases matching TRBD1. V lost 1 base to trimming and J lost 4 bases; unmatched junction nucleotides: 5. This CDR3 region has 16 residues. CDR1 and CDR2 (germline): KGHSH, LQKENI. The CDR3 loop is CASSPRGQGQNQPQHF. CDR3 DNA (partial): TGTGCCAGCTCACCACGGGGACAGGGCCAAAATCAGCCC.

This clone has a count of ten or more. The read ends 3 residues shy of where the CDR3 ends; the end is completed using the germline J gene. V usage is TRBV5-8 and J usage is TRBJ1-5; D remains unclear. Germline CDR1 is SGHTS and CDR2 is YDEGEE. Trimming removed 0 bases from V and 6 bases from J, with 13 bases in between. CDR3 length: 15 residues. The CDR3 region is CASSLGQRSGQPQHF. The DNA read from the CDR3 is TGTGCCAGCAGCTTGGGTCAGAGGAGCGGTCAGCCC.

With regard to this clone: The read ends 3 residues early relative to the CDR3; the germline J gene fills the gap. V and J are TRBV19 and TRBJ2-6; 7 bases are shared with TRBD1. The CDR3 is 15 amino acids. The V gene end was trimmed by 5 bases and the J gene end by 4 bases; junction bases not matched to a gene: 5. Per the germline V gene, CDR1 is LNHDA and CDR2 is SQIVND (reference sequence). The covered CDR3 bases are TGTGCCAGTAGTGCGACAGGGTACGGGGCCAACGTC. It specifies CASSATGYGANV. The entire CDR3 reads CASSATGYGANVLTF.

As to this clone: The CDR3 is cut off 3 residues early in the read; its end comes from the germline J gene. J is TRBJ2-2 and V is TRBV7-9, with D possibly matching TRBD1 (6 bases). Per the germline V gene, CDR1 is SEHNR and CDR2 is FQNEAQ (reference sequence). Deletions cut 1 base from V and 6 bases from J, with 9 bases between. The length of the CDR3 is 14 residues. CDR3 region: CASSLGGGAGELFF. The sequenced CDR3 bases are TGTGCCAGCAGCTTAGGAGGGGGAGCCGGGGAG.

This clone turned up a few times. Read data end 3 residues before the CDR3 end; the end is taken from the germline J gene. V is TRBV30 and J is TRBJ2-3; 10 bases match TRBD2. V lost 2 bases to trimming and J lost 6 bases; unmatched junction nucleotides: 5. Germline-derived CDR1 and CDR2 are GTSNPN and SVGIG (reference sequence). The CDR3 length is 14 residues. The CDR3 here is CAWSSSGGVDTQYF. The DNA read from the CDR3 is TGTGCCTGGAGTTCAAGCGGGGGGGTTGATACG.

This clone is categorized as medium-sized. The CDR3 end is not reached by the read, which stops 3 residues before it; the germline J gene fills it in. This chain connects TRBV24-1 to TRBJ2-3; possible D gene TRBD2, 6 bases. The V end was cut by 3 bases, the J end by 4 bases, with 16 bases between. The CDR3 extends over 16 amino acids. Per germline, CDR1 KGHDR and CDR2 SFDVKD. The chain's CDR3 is CATSDSRGGSPDTQYF. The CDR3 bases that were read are TGTGCCACCAGTGATAGCCGTGGGGGGAGCCCAGATACG.

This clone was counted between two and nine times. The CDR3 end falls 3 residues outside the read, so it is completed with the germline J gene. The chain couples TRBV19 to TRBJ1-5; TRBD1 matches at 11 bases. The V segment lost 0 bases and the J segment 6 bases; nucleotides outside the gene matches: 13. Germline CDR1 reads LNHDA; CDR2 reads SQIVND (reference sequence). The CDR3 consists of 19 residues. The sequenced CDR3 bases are TGTGCCAGTAGTATAGAAGGATCCGGGACAGGGGGTTTTGGTCAGCCC. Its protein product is CASSIEGSGTGGFGQP. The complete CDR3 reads CASSIEGSGTGGFGQPQHF. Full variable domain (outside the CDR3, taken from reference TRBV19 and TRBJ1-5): DGGITQSPKYLFRKEGQNVTLSCEQNLNHDAMYWYRQDPGQGLRLIYYSQIVNDFQKGDIAEGYSVSREKKESFPLTVTSAQKNPTAFYLCASSIEGSGTGGFGQPQHFGDGTRLSIL.

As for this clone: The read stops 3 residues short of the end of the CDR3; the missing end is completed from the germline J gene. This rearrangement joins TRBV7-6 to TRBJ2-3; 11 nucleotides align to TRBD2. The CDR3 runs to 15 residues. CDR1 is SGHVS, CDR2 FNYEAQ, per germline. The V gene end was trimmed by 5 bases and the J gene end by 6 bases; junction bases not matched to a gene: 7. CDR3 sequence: CASSPLAGDGDTQYF. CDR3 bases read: TGTGCCAGCAGCCCACTAGCGGGGGACGGGGATACG.

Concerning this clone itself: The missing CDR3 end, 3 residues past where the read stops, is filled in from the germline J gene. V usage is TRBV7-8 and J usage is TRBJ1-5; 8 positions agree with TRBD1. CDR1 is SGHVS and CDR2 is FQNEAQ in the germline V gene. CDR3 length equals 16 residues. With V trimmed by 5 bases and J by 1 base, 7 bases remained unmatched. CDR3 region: CASSLGQGRSNQPQHF. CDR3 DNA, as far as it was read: TGTGCCAGCAGCCTCGGACAGGGAAGGAGCAATCAGCCC.

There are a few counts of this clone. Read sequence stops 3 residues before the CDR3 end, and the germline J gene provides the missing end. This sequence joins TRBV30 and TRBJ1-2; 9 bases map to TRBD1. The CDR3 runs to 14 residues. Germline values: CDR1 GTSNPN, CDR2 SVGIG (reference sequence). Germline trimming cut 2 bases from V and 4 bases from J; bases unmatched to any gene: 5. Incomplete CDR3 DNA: TGTGCCTGGAGTTCCGGGACAGGGATCTATGGC. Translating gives CAWSSGTGIYG. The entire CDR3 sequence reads CAWSSGTGIYGYTF.

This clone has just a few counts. Partial CDR3 DNA: TGTGCCAGCAGCTTAGCCACCCCCGGGACAGGGTCCTACGAG. Its protein is CASSLATPGTGSYE. The full CDR3 is CASSLATPGTGSYEQYF. V and J are TRBV7-6 and TRBJ2-7, with 9 bases fitting TRBD1. The CDR3 end lies 3 residues beyond the end of the read and is filled in from the germline J gene. Germline-derived CDR1 and CDR2 are SGHVS and FNYEAQ. The CDR3 covers 17 residues. With 0 bases clipped from V and 1 base from J, the junction kept 7 bases outside the gene matches.

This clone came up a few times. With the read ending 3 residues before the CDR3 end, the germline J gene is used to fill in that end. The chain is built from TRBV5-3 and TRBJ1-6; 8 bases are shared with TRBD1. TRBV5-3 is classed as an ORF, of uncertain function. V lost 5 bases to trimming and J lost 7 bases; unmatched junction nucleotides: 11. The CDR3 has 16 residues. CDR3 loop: CARSRQGSWTNSPLHF. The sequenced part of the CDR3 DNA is TGTGCCAGAAGTCGACAGGGGAGTTGGACCAATTCACCC.

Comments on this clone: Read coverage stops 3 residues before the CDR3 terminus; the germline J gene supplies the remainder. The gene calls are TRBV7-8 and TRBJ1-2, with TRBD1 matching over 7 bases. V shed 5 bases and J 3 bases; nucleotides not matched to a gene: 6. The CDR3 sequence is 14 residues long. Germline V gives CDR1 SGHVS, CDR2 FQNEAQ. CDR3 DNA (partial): TGTGCCAGCAGCGTACAGGGGAAGGACTATGGC. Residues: CASSVQGKDYG. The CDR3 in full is CASSVQGKDYGYTF.

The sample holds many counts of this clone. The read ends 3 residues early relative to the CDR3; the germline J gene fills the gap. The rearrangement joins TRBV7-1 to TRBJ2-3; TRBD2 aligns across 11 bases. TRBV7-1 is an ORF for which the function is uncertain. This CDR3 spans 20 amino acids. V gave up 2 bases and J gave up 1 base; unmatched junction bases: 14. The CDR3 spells CASSSRFGLAGGEGTDTQYF. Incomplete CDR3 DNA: TGTGCCAGCAGCTCACGGTTCGGTCTAGCGGGGGGAGAGGGCACAGATACG.

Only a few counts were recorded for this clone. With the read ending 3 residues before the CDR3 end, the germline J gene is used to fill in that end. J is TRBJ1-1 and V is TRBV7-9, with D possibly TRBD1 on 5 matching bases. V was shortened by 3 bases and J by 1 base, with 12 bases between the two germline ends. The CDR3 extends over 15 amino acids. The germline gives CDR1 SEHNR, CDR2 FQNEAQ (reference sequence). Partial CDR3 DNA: TGTGCCAGCAGCTTGGTCCAGGGTTGGAACACTGAA. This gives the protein CASSLVQGWNTE. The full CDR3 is CASSLVQGWNTEAFF.